The T cell receptor (beta chain) described here comes from a study of OX40 agonist ivuxolimab in advanced cancers. This table comes from immunoSEQ multiplex PCR, and its TCRdb copy is limited to in-frame clones, with some not included. The top ten hold under 7% of the sample, which has fewer than 55,000 clones, approximately 80% seen once. Germline CDR1 is MGHRA and CDR2 is YSYEKL. After removal of 3 bases from V and 2 bases from J, the junction contained 5 bases not matched to a gene. The CDR3 runs 15 residues. This clone was counted once. The rearrangement uses TRBV4-1 and TRBJ2-5, with 8 bases fitting TRBD1. The sample was CD4+ or CD8+ T cells sorted from blood, taken in a trial of the OX40 agonist ivuxolimab. The origin of this receptor is an adult with an advanced solid tumor such as melanoma, head and neck, liver or kidney cancer. CDR3 coding DNA: TGCGCCAGCAGCCAGACGGACAGGGTACAAGAGACCCAGTACTTC. Amino acid sequence: CASSQTDRVQETQYF.